The present TCR beta chain was sequenced within a study of OX40 agonist ivuxolimab in advanced cancers. Study summary: Clinicians treated patients with ivuxolimab, an agonistic anti-OX40 (CD134) antibody. Patients received intravenous ivuxolimab every 2 weeks at 0.01 to 10 mg/kg.

This clone came up a few times. Produced via immunoSEQ multiplex PCR; TCRdb's table is partial and in-frame only. There are around 47,000 clones in the sample; roughly 80% occur only once, and over 3.5% lies in the top ten. Here the sequenced sample was CD4+ or CD8+ T cells sorted from blood, taken in a trial of the OX40 agonist ivuxolimab. This TCR was sampled from an adult with an advanced solid tumor such as melanoma, head and neck, liver or kidney cancer.

The CDR3: CASRGGTSKIDTQYF. CDR3 sequence (DNA): TGTGCCAGCAGAGGGGGAACTAGCAAGATAGATACGCAGTATTTT. This chain links TRBV6-6 with TRBJ2-3, with D perhaps given as TRBD1 or TRBD2 (6 bases each). Deletions cut 6 bases from V and 5 bases from J, with 18 bases between. The length of the CDR3 is 15 residues. Germline loops: CDR1 MNHNY, CDR2 SVGAGI (reference sequence).